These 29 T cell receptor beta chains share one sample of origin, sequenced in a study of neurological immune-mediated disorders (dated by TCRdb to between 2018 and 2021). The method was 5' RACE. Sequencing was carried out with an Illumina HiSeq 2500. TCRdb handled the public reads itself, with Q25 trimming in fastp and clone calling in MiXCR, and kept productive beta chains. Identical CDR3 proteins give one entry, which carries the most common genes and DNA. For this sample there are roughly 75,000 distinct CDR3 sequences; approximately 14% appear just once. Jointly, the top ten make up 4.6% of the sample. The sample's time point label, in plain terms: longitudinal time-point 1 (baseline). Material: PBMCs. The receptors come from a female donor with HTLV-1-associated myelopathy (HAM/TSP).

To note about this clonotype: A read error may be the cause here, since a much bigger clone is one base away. CDR3 region: CASSLAHTQYF. The CDR3 nucleotides read TGTGCCAGCAGTCTAGCTCATACGCAGTATTTT. The J gene is TRBJ2-3, the V gene TRBV6-5; TRBD2 is a possible D gene (5 bases). The germline V and J ends were trimmed by 5 bases and 7 bases, with 7 bases remaining between them. Germline assignment: CDR1 MNHEY and CDR2 SVGAGI. This CDR3 has 11 residues.

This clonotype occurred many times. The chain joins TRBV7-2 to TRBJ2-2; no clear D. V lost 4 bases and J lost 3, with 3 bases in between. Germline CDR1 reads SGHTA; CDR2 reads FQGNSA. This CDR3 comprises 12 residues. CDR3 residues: CASSSDTGELFF. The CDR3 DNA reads TGTGCCAGCAGCTCCGACACCGGGGAGCTGTTTTTT.

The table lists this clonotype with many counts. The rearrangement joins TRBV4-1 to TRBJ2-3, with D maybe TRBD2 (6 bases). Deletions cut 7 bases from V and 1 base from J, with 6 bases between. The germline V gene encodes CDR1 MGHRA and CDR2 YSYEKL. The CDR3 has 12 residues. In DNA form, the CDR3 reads TGCGCCAGCACGGGGGGCACAGATACGCAGTATTTT. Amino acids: CASTGGTDTQYF.

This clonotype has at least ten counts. The CDR3 is CASSVGQGAGQYF. The CDR3 nucleotides are TGTGCCAGCAGCGTGGGACAGGGGGCGGGGCAGTACTTC. The chain couples TRBV5-6 to TRBJ2-7; 12 bases map to TRBD1. Germline V CDR1 and CDR2: SGHDT, YYEEEE. V lost 4 bases to trimming and J lost 9 bases; unmatched junction nucleotides: 5. CDR3 size: 13 residues.

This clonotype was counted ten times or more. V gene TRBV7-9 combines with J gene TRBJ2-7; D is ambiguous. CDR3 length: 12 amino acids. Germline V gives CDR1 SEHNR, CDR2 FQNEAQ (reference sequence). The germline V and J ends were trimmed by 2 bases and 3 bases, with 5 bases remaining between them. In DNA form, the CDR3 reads TGTGCCAGCAGCTTACAAAGCTACGAGCAGTACTTC. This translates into CASSLQSYEQYF.

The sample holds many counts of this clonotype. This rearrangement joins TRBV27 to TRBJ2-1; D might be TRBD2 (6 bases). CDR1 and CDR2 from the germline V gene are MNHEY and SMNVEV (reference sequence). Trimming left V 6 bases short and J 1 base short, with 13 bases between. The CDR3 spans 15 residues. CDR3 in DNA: TGTGCCAGCAGACTGGGACTTCGTTCCTACAATGAGCAGTTCTTC. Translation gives CASRLGLRSYNEQFF.

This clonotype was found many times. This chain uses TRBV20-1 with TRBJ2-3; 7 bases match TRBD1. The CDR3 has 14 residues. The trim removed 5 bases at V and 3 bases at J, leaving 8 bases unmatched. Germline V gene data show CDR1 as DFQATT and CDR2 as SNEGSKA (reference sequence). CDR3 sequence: CSASRQGLTDTQYF. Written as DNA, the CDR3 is TGCAGTGCTTCCAGACAGGGTCTTACAGATACGCAGTATTTT.

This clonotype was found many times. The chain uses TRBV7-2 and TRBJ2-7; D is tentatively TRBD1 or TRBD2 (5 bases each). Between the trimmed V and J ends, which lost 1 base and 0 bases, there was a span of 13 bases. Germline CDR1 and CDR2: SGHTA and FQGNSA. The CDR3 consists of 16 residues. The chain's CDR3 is CASSLEGTPSSYEQYF. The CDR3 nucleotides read TGTGCCAGCAGCTTAGAAGGGACCCCTAGCTCCTACGAGCAGTACTTC.

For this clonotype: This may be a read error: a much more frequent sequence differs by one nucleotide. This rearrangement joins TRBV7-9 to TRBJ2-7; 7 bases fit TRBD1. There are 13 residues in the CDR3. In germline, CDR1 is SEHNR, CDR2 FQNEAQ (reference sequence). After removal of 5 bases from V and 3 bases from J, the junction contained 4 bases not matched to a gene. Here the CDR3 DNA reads TGTGCCAGCAGCCTCGGGACAGTCTACGAGCAGTACTTC. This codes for CASSLGTVYEQYF.

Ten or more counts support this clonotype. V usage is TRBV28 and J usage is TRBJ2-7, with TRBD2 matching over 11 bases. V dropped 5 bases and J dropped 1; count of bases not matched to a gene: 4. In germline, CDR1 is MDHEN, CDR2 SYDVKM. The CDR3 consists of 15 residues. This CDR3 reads CASSTSGGSSYEQYF. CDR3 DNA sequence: TGTGCCAGCAGTACTAGCGGGGGTTCTTCCTACGAGCAGTACTTC.

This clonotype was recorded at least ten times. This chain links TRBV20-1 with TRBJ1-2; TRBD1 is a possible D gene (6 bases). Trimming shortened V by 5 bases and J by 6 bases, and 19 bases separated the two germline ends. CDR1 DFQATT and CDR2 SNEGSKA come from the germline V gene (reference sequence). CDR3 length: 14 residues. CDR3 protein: CSAADRRVWNGYTF. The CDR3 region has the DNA TGCAGTGCTGCCGACAGGCGAGTGTGGAATGGCTACACCTTC.

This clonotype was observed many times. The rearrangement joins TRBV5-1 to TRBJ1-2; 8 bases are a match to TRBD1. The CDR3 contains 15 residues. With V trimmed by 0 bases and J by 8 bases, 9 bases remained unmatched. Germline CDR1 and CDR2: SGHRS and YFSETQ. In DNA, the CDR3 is TGCGCCAGCAGCTTGGCTCGGCAGGGGGCTCGAGGCTACACCTTC. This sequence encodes CASSLARQGARGYTF.

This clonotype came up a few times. The chain's CDR3 is CASSEAGDTGELFF. The CDR3 nucleotides read TGTGCCAGCAGTGAAGCGGGGGACACCGGGGAGCTGTTTTTT. The rearrangement links TRBV6-1 to TRBJ2-2; D is tentatively TRBD1 or TRBD2 (5 bases each). The ends were cut back, 0 bases at V and 3 bases at J, with 5 bases in the middle. CDR3 length: 14 amino acids. Germline V lookup: CDR1 MNHNS, CDR2 SASEGT.

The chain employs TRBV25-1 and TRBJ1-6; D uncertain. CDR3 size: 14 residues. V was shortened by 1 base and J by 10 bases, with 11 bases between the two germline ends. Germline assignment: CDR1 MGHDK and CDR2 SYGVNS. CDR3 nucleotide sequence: TGTGCCAGCAGTGAATCCCCCAGGTCCTCACCCCTCCACTTT. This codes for CASSESPRSSPLHF.

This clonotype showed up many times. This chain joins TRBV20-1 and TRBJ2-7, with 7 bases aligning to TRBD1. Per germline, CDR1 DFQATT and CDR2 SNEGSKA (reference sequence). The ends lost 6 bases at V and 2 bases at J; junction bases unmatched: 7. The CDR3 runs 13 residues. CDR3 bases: TGCAGTGCCGAGGGGCAGGGGGCCTACGAGCAGTACTTC. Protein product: CSAEGQGAYEQYF.

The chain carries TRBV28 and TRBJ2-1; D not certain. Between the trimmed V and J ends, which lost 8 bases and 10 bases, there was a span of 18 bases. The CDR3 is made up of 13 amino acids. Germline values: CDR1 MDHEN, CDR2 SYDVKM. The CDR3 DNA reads TGTGCCAGCCGTGGGTCATATACATGGGAGCAGTTCTTC. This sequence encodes CASRGSYTWEQFF.

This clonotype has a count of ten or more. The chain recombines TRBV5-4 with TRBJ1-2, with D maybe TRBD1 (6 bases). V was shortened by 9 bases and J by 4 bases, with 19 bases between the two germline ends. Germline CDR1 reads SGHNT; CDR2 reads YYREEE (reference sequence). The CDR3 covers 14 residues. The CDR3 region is CATKLGNRAYGYTF. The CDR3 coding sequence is TGTGCCACCAAGCTTGGCAACAGGGCCTATGGCTACACCTTC.

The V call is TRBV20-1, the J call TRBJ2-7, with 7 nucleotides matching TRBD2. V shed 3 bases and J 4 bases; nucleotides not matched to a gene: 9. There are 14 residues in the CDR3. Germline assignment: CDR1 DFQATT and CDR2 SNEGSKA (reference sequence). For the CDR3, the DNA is TGCAGTGCTAGGGGGGGGACTACGTTTTACGAGCAGTACTTC. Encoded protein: CSARGGTTFYEQYF.

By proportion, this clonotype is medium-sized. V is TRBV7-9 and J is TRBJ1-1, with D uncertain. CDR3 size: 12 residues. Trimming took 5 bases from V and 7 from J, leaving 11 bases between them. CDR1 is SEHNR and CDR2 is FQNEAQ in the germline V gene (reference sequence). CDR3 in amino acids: CASSRSSLEAFF. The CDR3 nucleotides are TGTGCCAGCAGCCGTTCGTCCCTTGAAGCTTTCTTT.

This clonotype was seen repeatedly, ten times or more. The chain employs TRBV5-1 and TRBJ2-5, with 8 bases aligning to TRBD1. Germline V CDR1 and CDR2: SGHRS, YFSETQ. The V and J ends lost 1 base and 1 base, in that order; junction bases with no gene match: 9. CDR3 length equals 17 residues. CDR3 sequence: CASSLLSTGGPQETQYF. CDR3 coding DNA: TGCGCCAGCAGCTTGCTCAGCACAGGGGGTCCCCAAGAGACCCAGTACTTC.

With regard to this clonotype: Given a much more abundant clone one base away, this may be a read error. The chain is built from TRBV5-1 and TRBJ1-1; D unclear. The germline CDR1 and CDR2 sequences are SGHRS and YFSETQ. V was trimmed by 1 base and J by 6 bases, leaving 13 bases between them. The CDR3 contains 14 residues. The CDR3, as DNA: TGCGCCAGCAGCTTGTCAATCCCAAGCGCTGAAGCTTTCTTT. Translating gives CASSLSIPSAEAFF.

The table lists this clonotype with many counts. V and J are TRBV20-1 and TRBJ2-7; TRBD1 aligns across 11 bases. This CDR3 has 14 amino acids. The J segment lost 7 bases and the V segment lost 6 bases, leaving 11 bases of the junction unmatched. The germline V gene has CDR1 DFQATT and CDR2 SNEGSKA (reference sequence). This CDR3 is CSASWTGGIGEQYF. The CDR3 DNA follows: TGCAGTGCCTCTTGGACAGGGGGCATCGGAGAGCAGTACTTC.

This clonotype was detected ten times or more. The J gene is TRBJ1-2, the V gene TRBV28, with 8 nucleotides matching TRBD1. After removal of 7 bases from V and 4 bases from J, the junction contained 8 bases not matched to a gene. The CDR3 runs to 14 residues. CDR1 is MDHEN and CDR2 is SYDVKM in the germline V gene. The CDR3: CASTIGQGPYGYTF. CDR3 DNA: TGTGCCAGCACCATAGGACAGGGACCCTATGGCTACACCTTC.

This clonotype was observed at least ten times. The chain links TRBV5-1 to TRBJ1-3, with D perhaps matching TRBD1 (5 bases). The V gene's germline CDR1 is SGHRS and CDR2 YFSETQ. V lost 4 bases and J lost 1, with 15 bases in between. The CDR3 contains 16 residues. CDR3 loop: CASSIGHPSSGNTIYF. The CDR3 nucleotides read TGCGCCAGCAGCATAGGACACCCGTCTTCTGGAAACACCATATATTTT.

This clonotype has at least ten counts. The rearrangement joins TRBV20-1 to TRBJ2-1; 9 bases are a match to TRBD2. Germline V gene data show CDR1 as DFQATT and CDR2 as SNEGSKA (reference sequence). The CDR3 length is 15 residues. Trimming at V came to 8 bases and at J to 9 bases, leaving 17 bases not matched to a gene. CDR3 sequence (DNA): TGCAGTAAGGCCCCCCTGGCGGGGGGGCCGGGTGAGCAGTTCTTC. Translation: CSKAPLAGGPGEQFF.

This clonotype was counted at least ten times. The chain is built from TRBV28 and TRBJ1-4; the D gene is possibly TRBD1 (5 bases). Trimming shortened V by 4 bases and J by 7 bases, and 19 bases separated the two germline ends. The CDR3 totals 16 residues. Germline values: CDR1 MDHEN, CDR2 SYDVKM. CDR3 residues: CASSSSDRPPFEKLFF. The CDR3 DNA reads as TGTGCCAGCAGTTCCTCAGACAGACCCCCTTTTGAAAAACTGTTTTTT.

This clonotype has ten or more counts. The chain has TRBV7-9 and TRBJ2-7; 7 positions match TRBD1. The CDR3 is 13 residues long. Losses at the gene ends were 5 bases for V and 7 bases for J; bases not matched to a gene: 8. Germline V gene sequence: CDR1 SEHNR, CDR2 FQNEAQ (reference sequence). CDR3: CASSRQGWGEQYF. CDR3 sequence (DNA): TGTGCCAGCAGCAGACAGGGTTGGGGGGAGCAGTACTTC.

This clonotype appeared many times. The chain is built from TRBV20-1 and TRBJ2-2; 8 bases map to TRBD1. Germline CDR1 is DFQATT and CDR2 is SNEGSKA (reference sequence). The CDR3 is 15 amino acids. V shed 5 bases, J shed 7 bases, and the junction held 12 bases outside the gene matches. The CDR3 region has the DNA TGCAGTGCTTTGGAGAGGACAGGGAAAGACGGGGAGCTGTTTTTT. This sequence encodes CSALERTGKDGELFF.

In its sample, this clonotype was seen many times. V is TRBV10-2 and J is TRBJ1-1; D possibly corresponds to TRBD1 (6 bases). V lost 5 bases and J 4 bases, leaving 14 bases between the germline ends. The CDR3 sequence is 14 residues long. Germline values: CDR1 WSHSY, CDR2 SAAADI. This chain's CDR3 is CASSHRVGCTEAFF. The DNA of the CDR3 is TGCGCCAGCAGTCACAGGGTGGGGTGCACTGAAGCTTTCTTT.